This T cell receptor beta chain was recorded in a study of beta chain features in type 1 diabetes (dated by TCRdb to between 2017 and 2018). Looking at the study overall: No differences in mean age, gender distribution, total cell number or subset yield were found between patients and healthy donors. A total of around 110,000,000 sorted cells were examined across all samples, and RNA yield correlated strongly with the number of cells per subset. In the study, TCRB repertoires of sorted circulating CD4+ T cell subsets from recently diagnosed type 1 diabetes patients were compared with those of matched healthy donors. Regulatory and stem cell-like memory subsets were obtained from only 8 patients and about 8 healthy donors, while naive and central memory subsets were obtained from all 30 or so donors. The investigation overall reported the following: Because cDNA was sequenced instead of genomic DNA, highly expressing activated cells could be over-represented, though the groups showed no difference in activation or CD3 levels. Fewer insertions and more nucleotide deletions at VDJ recombination sites were observed in patients with type 1 diabetes, implying thymic rearrangement abnormalities. HLA sub-analyses involved small numbers of individuals, so any influence of HLA type on TCRB rearrangement remained unresolved. The naive, central memory and regulatory TCRB repertoires appeared to resemble one another more closely among patients than among healthy donors. A moderate but significant shortening of TCRB CDR3 length was observed in type 1 diabetes patients in all four CD4+ subsets. Shorter templates might have been favored by PCR, but patient and control samples were amplified and corrected together, so both groups would have been affected equally by any skew.

V drops 0 bases and J drops 6 bases, leaving 8 bases in between. The cysteine opens and the phenylalanine closes a CDR3 of 13 amino acids. The CDR3 DNA has 39 bases and is translated from base 1. Reading the germline V gene gives CDR1 SGHRS and CDR2 YFSETQ. This clone was seen a few times. Its antigen target is currently unknown. Base-call qualities are not available, and no considerably larger clone is one nucleotide away. Each donor gave one peripheral blood draw, roughly 0.12 L on average, collected into heparinised tubes. A BD FACSAria II and a panel including CD45RO, CCR7, CD25, CD127, CD95 and CD27 were used to sort naive, central memory, regulatory and stem cell-like memory CD4+ T cells. Purity was above 98% for every sorted population. PBMCs were separated immediately by Lymphoprep density gradient centrifugation and were stained directly, without being cultured. So that batch effects would be minimized, each experiment stained and sorted samples in pairs, pairing one healthy donor with one patient.

The High Capacity cDNA Reverse Transcription Kit was used to reverse transcribe all of the isolated RNA, meaning that expressed TCRB transcripts were what got sequenced. Deep immunoSEQ sequencing was performed on naive, central memory and regulatory T cell samples, with an average of around 3.4 million total reads per sample. Sorted cells were lysed in RLT buffer, and RNA was extracted using DNase-treated RNeasy Micro or Mini kits according to cell number. To prevent cross-contamination, every cell subset was processed on its own, while patient and healthy donor samples were processed together. TCRB sequences were amplified from cDNA with the immunoSEQ multiplex PCR, producing 87-bp fragments spanning the CDR3 region. Sequencing of the amplicons was done on the Illumina HiSeq platform. Turning to the authors' computational methods: PCR bias was computationally corrected using synthetic template baselines, reads within Hamming distance 2 were collapsed, and singletons that could not be merged were discarded. Reads were aligned against IMGT so that V, D and J genes, CDR3 length and insertions or deletions at six rearrangement sites could be assigned. Clonotype counts were normalized to sorted cell number within each subset before computing true diversity and Gini coefficients with the tcR R package. Repertoire sharing was quantified using the overlap coefficient calculated on TCRB nucleotide sequences. Out-of-frame TCRB sequences from naive cells were analyzed to stand in for the pre-selection repertoire. As stored in TCRdb, this immuneACCESS dataset retains in-frame rearrangements with V and J assigned. A fraction of the clones does not appear; measured against another copy, unresolved V genes explain less than half of the discrepancy, and the remainder lacks a known reason. V, J and clone size were drawn from that table, and D and trimming were deduced from the DNA. The sample table holds about 700,000 clones, of which around 15% were seen once. In total, the top ten clones hold approximately 0.022% of the sample.

The specimen sequenced was naive CD4+ T cells from blood. The sample's cell subset or site label, in plain terms: true naive CD4+ T cells. The receptor's source is a man aged 18 to 29 with type 1 diabetes. This chain joins TRBV5-1 to TRBJ2-3; no D segment can be confidently identified. The CDR3 is CASSLDRQDTQYF. The sequenced DNA is TGCGCCAGCAGCTTGGACCGGCAGGATACGCAGTATTTT.